This TCR beta chain originates from a study of identical twins. TCRdb re-called the 5' RACE reads through MiXCR, storing one row per CDR3 protein. The sample has more than 1.5 million distinct CDR3 sequences, about 30% seen once; the top ten hold 0.25% to 0.3%. This clonotype was found a few times. Trimming removed 5 bases at V and 2 bases at J, with 8 bases between. Germline-derived CDR1 and CDR2 are SGHAT and FQNNGV. The CDR3 runs to 13 residues. This chain joins TRBV11-2 and TRBJ2-3; D uncertain. Sequenced: cord blood. This TCR came from a newborn girl in good health. Here the CDR3 DNA reads TGTGCCAGCAGCCGGTACCCCACAGATACGCAGTATTTT. Encoded protein: CASSRYPTDTQYF.